This T cell receptor beta chain was sequenced for a study of T cells after yellow fever vaccination (dated by TCRdb to between 2018 and 2021). Turning to the overall study: Libraries from fractions with low cell numbers were prepared with the SMART-Seq v4 Ultra Low Input RNA kit. Two healthy male donors made up the cohort, one aged 18 to 29 years and the other aged 30 to 39 years. Blood was drawn at multiple timepoints before and after primary and secondary immunization, with bulk PBMC replicates and cell subsets isolated. To follow T-cell clones before and after primary and booster YFV17D yellow fever vaccination, bulk TCR alpha and beta repertoires were sequenced over time.

TCR cDNA was synthesized by 5'RACE template switching, through which a universal primer site and unique molecular identifiers were introduced. Priming for cDNA synthesis came from both the TCR alpha and TCR beta constant segments. Library amplification used two PCR steps, and the second PCR step added sample barcodes and sequencing adapters. Sequencing of the libraries was done on either Illumina HiSeq 2500 (2x100 bp) or NovaSeq (2x150 bp). Turning to the authors' computational methods: MIGEC handled demultiplexing of reads and collapsing into UMI consensus sequences, while MiXCR performed V(D)J alignment. Vaccine-responding clonotypes were defined with edgeR using replicate PBMC samples, requiring FDR below 0.01 and a log2 fold change above 5 up to day 15. CD4 or CD8 identity was assigned to each bulk clonotype according to whether the clonotype was present at higher abundance in the sequenced CD4 repertoire or the sequenced CD8 repertoire. TCRdb reprocessed the public reads (quality trimming at Q25 with fastp, clone calling with MiXCR) and kept in-frame beta chains. Every entry covers one CDR3 protein and lists the most common genes and DNA from its rows. The V and J calls come from TCRdb's annotation, not from the publication. In all, the sample holds over 150,000 distinct CDR3 sequences, and 6% to 7.5% of those were seen once. The biggest ten clones account for over 2% of the sample.

From the cysteine up to the phenylalanine, the CDR3 has a length of 12 residues. The CDR3 DNA has 36 bases and is translated from base 1. V and J are truncated by 5 bases and 9 bases respectively, leaving an intervening sequence of 11 bases. The germline V gene yields SGHTA for CDR1 and FQGTGA for CDR2. This clonotype was picked up many times. Its binding antigen is unknown. Base qualities are not provided; no much larger clone lies one nucleotide away. The treatment or condition label for this specimen denotes: live attenuated yellow fever vaccine strain. PBMCs were isolated from peripheral blood using a standard Ficoll-Paque protocol. Dynabeads CD4 and CD8 positive selection kits were used to isolate CD4 and CD8 T-cell fractions. TriZol was used to extract RNA from bulk PBMCs, CD4 and CD8 fractions, and dextramer-positive and dextramer-negative fractions. The paper as a whole reports these results and caveats: After the booster, most clones that had expanded after primary vaccination were detected again (nearly 97% of CD4 and 88% of CD8), suggesting broad maintenance of memory. Compared with the primary T-cell response, the secondary T-cell response was weaker but faster, peaking on day 5 rather than day 15. Because the study included only a couple of donors, the extent to which the findings can be generalized is limited. A small fraction of clonotypes appeared in both the CD4 and CD8 compartments, likely as a result of convergent recombination. FACS-sorted repertoires could contain abundant contaminating clonotypes from the bulk population, so computational filtering was required.

Sequenced here: CD4+ T cells sorted from PBMCs, sampled 5 to 6 days after the first yellow fever vaccination. The TCR was taken from a man between 18 and 29 years old who received the YFV17D yellow fever vaccine. The receptor chain draws on TRBV7-3 and TRBJ2-1, and possibly TRBD2, on 6 matching bases. The DNA sequence is as follows: TGTGCCAGCAGCAGACCCGGGGGTGAGCAGTTCTTC. It specifies CASSRPGGEQFF.